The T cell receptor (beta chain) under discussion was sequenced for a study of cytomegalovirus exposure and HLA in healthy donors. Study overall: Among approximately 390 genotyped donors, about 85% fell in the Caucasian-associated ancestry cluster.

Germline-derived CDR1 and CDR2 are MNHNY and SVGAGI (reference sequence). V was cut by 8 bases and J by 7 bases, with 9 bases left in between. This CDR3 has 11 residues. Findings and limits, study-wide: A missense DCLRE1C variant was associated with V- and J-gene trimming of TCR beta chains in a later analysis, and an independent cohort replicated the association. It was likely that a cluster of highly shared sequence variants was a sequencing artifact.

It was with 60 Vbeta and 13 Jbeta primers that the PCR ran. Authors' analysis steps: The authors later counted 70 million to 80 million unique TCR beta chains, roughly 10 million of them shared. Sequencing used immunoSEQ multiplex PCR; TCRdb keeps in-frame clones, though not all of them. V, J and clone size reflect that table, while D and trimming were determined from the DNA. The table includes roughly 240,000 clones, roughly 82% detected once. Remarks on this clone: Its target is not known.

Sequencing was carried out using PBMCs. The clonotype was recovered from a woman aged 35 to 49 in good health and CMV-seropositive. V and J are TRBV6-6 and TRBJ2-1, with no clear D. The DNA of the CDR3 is TGTGCCAGCTGCGAATGGAATGAGCAGTTCTTC. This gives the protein CASCEWNEQFF.